Each of the 28 T cell receptor beta chains below was sequenced from the same sample in a study of blood T cell repertoires in COVID-19. Sequencing was performed with immunoSEQ multiplex PCR; in TCRdb, only in-frame clones are kept and a portion is missing. The sample contains about 69,000 clones, around 80% of which appear only once. Sequenced material: peripheral blood. These receptors were taken from a woman at least 80 years old with acute or convalescent COVID-19.

A note on this clone: At one of its ends the junction is not consistent with the germline gene, which may arise from a read error. This sequence joins TRBV2 and TRBJ2-5, with 9 bases that match TRBD2. The CDR3 is 14 residues long. Germline CDR1 and CDR2: SNHLY and FYNNEI. In nucleotides, the CDR3 is TGTGCCAGCCTACTGGCGGGGGGGGCCACTGCCCCGGACTTC. Residues: CASLLAGGATAPDF.

The chain has TRBV30 and TRBJ1-5, with 11 positions matching TRBD1. CDR1 is GTSNPN and CDR2 is SVGIG in the germline V gene (reference sequence). Trimming took 0 bases from V and 0 from J; bases not matched to a gene: 13. The CDR3 runs 20 residues. DNA of the CDR3: TGTGCCTGGAGTGTACGCAGACCGGGACAGGGGGTTTTTAGCAATCAGCCCCAGCATTTT. Its translation: CAWSVRRPGQGVFSNQPQHF.

The rearrangement joins TRBV25-1 to TRBJ1-5; D is unclear. Per the germline V gene, CDR1 is MGHDK and CDR2 is SYGVNS. Between the trimmed V and J ends, which lost 0 bases and 0 bases, there was a span of 3 bases. This CDR3 comprises 14 residues. The CDR3 DNA reads TGTGCCAGCAGTGAATACGGTAGCAATCAGCCCCAGCATTTT. Translating gives CASSEYGSNQPQHF.

The V gene is TRBV7-9, the J gene TRBJ1-3, with 7 bases identical to TRBD1. CDR1 is SEHNR, CDR2 FQNEAQ, per germline (reference sequence). The CDR3 extends over 18 amino acids. Losses at the gene ends were 3 bases for V and 0 bases for J; bases not matched to a gene: 11. Here the CDR3 DNA reads TGTGCCAGCAGCTTGGTTGGACAGGCGACGAGCTCTGGAAACACCATATATTTT. It codes for CASSLVGQATSSGNTIYF.

The table lists this clone with a count of one. V is TRBV11-2 and J is TRBJ2-1; perhaps TRBD2 as D (6 bases). Deletions cut 6 bases from V and 6 bases from J, with 9 bases between. CDR3 length: 12 amino acids. Germline CDR1 SGHAT, CDR2 FQNNGV. CDR3 sequence: CASRRDSNEQFF. Here the CDR3 DNA reads TGTGCCAGCAGAAGGGACTCCAATGAGCAGTTCTTC.

In its sample, this clone was seen a few times. The rearrangement joins TRBV5-5 to TRBJ2-2, with D possibly matching TRBD2 (5 bases). The CDR3 runs to 15 residues. Germline V gene data show CDR1 as SGHKS and CDR2 as YYEKEE (reference sequence). Trimming removed 0 bases from V and 0 bases from J, with 6 bases in between. The CDR3 DNA is TGTGCCAGCAGCTTGGCCGGGACGAACACCGGGGAGCTGTTTTTT. It is translated as CASSLAGTNTGELFF.

The chain combines TRBV6-5 with TRBJ1-1; 9 bases map to TRBD1. The CDR3 sequence is 12 residues long. The V and J ends lost 3 bases and 8 bases, in that order; junction bases with no gene match: 1. Germline CDR1 MNHEY, CDR2 SVGAGI. Written as DNA, the CDR3 is TGTGCCAGCAGTTATGGGACAGGGGAAGCTTTCTTT. Its protein is CASSYGTGEAFF.

The chain recombines TRBV5-4 with TRBJ1-1, with TRBD1 matching 7 bases. Per germline, CDR1 SGHNT and CDR2 YYREEE (reference sequence). Trimming took 4 bases from V and 4 from J; bases not matched to a gene: 13. The CDR3 covers 16 residues. The CDR3 sequence: CASSGRQGGGGTEAFF. The CDR3 DNA reads TGTGCCAGCAGCGGGCGACAGGGTGGGGGTGGCACTGAAGCTTTCTTT. The full variable domain, in which reference TRBV5-4 and TRBJ1-1 provide the parts outside the CDR3, is ETGVTQSPTHLIKTRGQQVTLRCSSQSGHNTVSWYQQALGQGPQFIFQYYREEENGRGNFPPRFSGLQFPNYSSELNVNALELDDSALYLCASSGRQGGGGTEAFFGQGTRLTVV.

This clone was found a few times. V gene TRBV6-1 combines with J gene TRBJ1-1; 8 positions match TRBD1. The trim removed 4 bases at V and 5 bases at J, leaving 6 bases unmatched. The germline CDR1 and CDR2 sequences are MNHNS and SASEGT. This CDR3 region has 14 residues. In nucleotides, the CDR3 is TGTGCCAGCAGTGCAGCAGGGGGCGAAACTGAAGCTTTCTTT. It codes for CASSAAGGETEAFF.

This chain joins TRBV6-5 and TRBJ2-5; TRBD2 is a possible D gene (5 bases). The CDR3 runs to 13 residues. V gave up 6 bases and J gave up 4 bases, with 12 bases separating them. Germline assignment: CDR1 MNHEY and CDR2 SVGAGI. CDR3 residues: CASRRETGETQYF. Here the CDR3 DNA reads TGTGCCAGCAGGAGGGAAACTGGAGAGACCCAGTACTTC.

This clone was observed once. The chain employs TRBV10-3 and TRBJ1-6; D call uncertain. The length of the CDR3 is 14 residues. Between the trimmed V and J ends, which lost 3 bases and 7 bases, there was a span of 10 bases. Germline CDR1 is ENHRY and CDR2 is SYGVKD. This CDR3 is CAISEGGKNSPLHF. The CDR3 DNA reads TGTGCCATCAGTGAAGGAGGGAAAAATTCACCCCTCCACTTT.

The chain links TRBV13 to TRBJ1-6, with TRBD1 as a possible D gene (6 bases). The ends were cut back, 0 bases at V and 9 bases at J, with 12 bases in the middle. Per the germline V gene, CDR1 is PRHDT and CDR2 is FYEKMQ (reference sequence). CDR3 length equals 15 residues. In nucleotides, the CDR3 is TGTGCCAGCAGCTTAGGTTTAGGGGGAAGTTCACCCCTCCACTTT. Its protein is CASSLGLGGSSPLHF.

As concerns this clone: The germline gene is not matched at one end of the junction; a read error may be the cause. The V call is TRBV27, the J call TRBJ1-4; D gene ambiguous. The germline V gene has CDR1 MNHEY and CDR2 SMNVEV (reference sequence). The CDR3 extends over 14 amino acids. The CDR3 loop reads CASSLSAGNERLFF. CDR3 DNA sequence: TGTGCCAGCAGTTTATCGGCGGGTAATGAAAGACTGTTTTTT. The full variable domain, completed using reference TRBV27 and TRBJ1-4, is EAQVTQNPRYLITVTGKKLTVTCSQNMNHEYMSWYRQDPGLGLRQIYYSMNVEVTDKGDVPEGYKVSRKEKRNFPLILESPSPNQTSLYFCASSLSAGNERLFFGSGTQLSVL.

V usage is TRBV5-1 and J usage is TRBJ2-3; TRBD2 aligns across 8 bases. The length of the CDR3 is 17 residues. Germline-derived CDR1 and CDR2 are SGHRS and YFSETQ. V gave up 0 bases and J gave up 4 bases; unmatched junction bases: 10. CDR3 DNA sequence: TGCGCCAGCAGCTTGGGGTGGACTAGCCGAGGGGCAGATACGCAGTATTTT. Translation: CASSLGWTSRGADTQYF.

In this sample, this clone turned up a few times. CDR3 in amino acids: CASSTGGYQPQHF. The CDR3 DNA follows: TGTGCCAGCAGCACAGGGGGCTACCAGCCCCAGCATTTT. V and J are TRBV7-8 and TRBJ1-5, with 9 bases that match TRBD1. The CDR3 extends over 13 amino acids. J was trimmed by 7 bases and V by 5 bases; bases with no gene match: 3. Germline lookup yields CDR1 SGHVS and CDR2 FQNEAQ.

The chain employs TRBV18 and TRBJ1-1; D is possibly TRBD1 (5 bases). Germline values: CDR1 KGHSH, CDR2 LQKENI. The CDR3 is made up of 15 amino acids. With 6 bases removed from V and 0 bases from J, the gap between germline ends came to 14 bases. The CDR3: CASSREGTMNTEAFF. The CDR3 DNA follows: TGTGCCAGCTCGAGGGAGGGGACGATGAACACTGAAGCTTTCTTT.

This clone was seen a single time. V is TRBV15 and J is TRBJ1-2; maybe TRBD1 (5 bases). The CDR3 contains 15 residues. The germline gives CDR1 LNHNV, CDR2 YYDKDF (reference sequence). Trimming shortened V by 5 bases and J by 0 bases, and 13 bases separated the two germline ends. This chain's CDR3 is CATSGGTATNYGYTF. In DNA form, the CDR3 reads TGTGCCACCAGCGGGGGGACGGCTACTAACTATGGCTACACCTTC.

The V and J genes are TRBV11-2 and TRBJ1-3, with no clear D. The CDR3 spans 13 residues. The germline CDR1 and CDR2 sequences are SGHAT and FQNNGV. V was cut by 5 bases and J by 5 bases, with 10 bases left in between. CDR3 sequence: CASSTPDRNTIYF. The CDR3, as DNA: TGTGCCAGCAGCACCCCCGACAGAAACACCATATATTTT.

The chain joins TRBV11-2 to TRBJ2-3; D perhaps matches TRBD2 (6 bases). From germline, CDR1 is SGHAT and CDR2 FQNNGV. The CDR3 length is 14 residues. V was cut by 5 bases and J by 4 bases, with 13 bases left in between. CDR3 sequence (DNA): TGTGCCAGCAGCCCCGCGCGGAGGGCAGATACGCAGTATTTT. Protein sequence: CASSPARRADTQYF.

This chain uses TRBV7-9 with TRBJ2-3; 8 nucleotides match TRBD2. This CDR3 is 16 amino acids long. Germline CDR1 reads SEHNR; CDR2 reads FQNEAQ (reference sequence). V was clipped by 7 bases and J by 6 bases; unmatched bases: 15. CDR3 protein: CASNYVAGPDLDTQYF. The CDR3 DNA follows: TGTGCCAGCAACTATGTAGCGGGGCCCGATCTGGATACGCAGTATTTT.

The chain combines TRBV10-2 with TRBJ1-5; TRBD1 aligns across 7 bases. The CDR3 runs 12 residues. Germline V gene data show CDR1 as WSHSY and CDR2 as SAAADI. V lost 10 bases and J lost 5; bases outside the gene matches: 5. The CDR3 here is CATPQGDQPQHF. In nucleotides, the CDR3 is TGCGCCACACCCCAGGGGGATCAGCCCCAGCATTTT.

The rearrangement links TRBV29-1 to TRBJ2-1; D may be TRBD1 (5 bases). Germline CDR1 and CDR2: SQVTM and ANQGSEA. With 5 bases removed from V and 0 bases from J, the gap between germline ends came to 11 bases. CDR3 length: 14 amino acids. This CDR3 reads CSVTGVGSYNEQFF. The CDR3 bases are TGCAGCGTTACAGGAGTAGGCTCCTACAATGAGCAGTTCTTC.

Only a few counts were recorded for this clone. CDR3 coding DNA: TGTGCCAGCAGCTTAGGGACAGGGAAAACCTACGAGCAGTACTTC. Protein sequence: CASSLGTGKTYEQYF. The chain recombines TRBV7-9 with TRBJ2-7; TRBD1 agrees at 8 bases. With 1 base clipped from V and 2 bases from J, the junction kept 4 bases outside the gene matches. Germline V gives CDR1 SEHNR, CDR2 FQNEAQ (reference sequence). This CDR3 contains 15 residues.

This clone showed up just once. The chain couples TRBV6-5 to TRBJ2-3; 10 bases map to TRBD2. Germline V lookup: CDR1 MNHEY, CDR2 SVGAGI. The CDR3 has 15 residues. Trimming at V came to 5 bases and at J to 6 bases, leaving 8 bases not matched to a gene. DNA for the CDR3: TGTGCCAGCAGTACTTCTAGCGGGGGCCATGATACGCAGTATTTT. This codes for CASSTSSGGHDTQYF.

The chain couples TRBV11-2 to TRBJ2-3; TRBD2 might be the D (6 bases). Germline CDR1 SGHAT, CDR2 FQNNGV. The CDR3 consists of 15 residues. Trimming removed 5 bases from V and 0 bases from J, with 12 bases in between. The CDR3 loop is CASSPGTLSTDTQYF. The CDR3 DNA reads TGTGCCAGCAGCCCAGGGACTCTTAGCACAGATACGCAGTATTTT.

The CDR3 bases are TGCGCCAGCAGCTTAGAGATGAACACTGAAGCTTTCTTT. Protein sequence: CASSLEMNTEAFF. The genes are TRBV5-1 and TRBJ1-1; D unresolved. This CDR3 region has 13 residues. Trimming stripped 2 bases from V and 0 bases from J, with 5 bases between. Per germline, CDR1 SGHRS and CDR2 YFSETQ. Combining the CDR3 with reference TRBV5-1 and TRBJ1-1 gives the whole variable domain KAGVTQTPRYLIKTRGQQVTLSCSPISGHRSVSWYQQTPGQGLQFLFEYFSETQRNKGNFPGRFSGRQFSNSRSEMNVSTLELGDSALYLCASSLEMNTEAFFGQGTRLTVV.

The rearrangement uses TRBV3-1 (or the pseudogene TRBV3-2) and TRBJ2-4, with D possibly being TRBD1 (6 bases). The germline V and J ends were trimmed by 1 base and 1 base, with 11 bases remaining between them. The CDR3 extends over 16 amino acids. Germline CDR1 and CDR2: LGHDT and YNNKEL (reference sequence). CDR3: CASSQAGAAAKNIQYF. DNA for the CDR3: TGTGCCAGCAGCCAAGCAGGGGCAGCGGCCAAAAACATTCAGTACTTC.

This clone has only a few counts. The chain combines TRBV10-1 with TRBJ2-7; 9 bases agree with TRBD1. V shed 4 bases and J 5 bases; nucleotides not matched to a gene: 6. This CDR3 has 14 amino acids. Germline V lookup: CDR1 WNHNN, CDR2 SYGVQD (reference sequence). CDR3 sequence reads: CASSVGQGPDEQYF. CDR3 DNA: TGCGCCAGCAGTGTGGGACAGGGTCCCGACGAGCAGTACTTC.